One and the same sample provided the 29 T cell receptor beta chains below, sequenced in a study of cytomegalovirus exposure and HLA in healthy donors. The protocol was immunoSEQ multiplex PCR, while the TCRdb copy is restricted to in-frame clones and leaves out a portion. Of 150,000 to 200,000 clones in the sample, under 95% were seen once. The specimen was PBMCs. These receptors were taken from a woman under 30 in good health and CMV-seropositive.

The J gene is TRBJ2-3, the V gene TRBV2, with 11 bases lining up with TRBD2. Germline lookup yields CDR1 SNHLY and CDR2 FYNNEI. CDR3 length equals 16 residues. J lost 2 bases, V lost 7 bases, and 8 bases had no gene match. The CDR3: CASKASGGSTTDTQYF. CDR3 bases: TGTGCCAGCAAGGCTAGCGGGGGGTCTACCACAGATACGCAGTATTTT.

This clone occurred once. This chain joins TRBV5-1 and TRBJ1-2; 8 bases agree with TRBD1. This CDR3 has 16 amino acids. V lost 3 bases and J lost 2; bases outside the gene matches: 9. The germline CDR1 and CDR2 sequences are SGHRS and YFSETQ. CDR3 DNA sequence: TGCGCCAGCAGCTCAGTTACGGACAGGGCCAACTATGGCTACACCTTC. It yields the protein CASSSVTDRANYGYTF. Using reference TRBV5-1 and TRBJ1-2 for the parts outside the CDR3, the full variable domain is KAGVTQTPRYLIKTRGQQVTLSCSPISGHRSVSWYQQTPGQGLQFLFEYFSETQRNKGNFPGRFSGRQFSNSRSEMNVSTLELGDSALYLCASSSVTDRANYGYTFGSGTRLTVV.

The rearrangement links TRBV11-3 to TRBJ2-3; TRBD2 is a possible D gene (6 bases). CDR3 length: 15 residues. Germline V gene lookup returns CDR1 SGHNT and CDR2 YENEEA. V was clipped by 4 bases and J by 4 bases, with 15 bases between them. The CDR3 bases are TGTGCCAGCAGCTCCCGGTCGGGGGTTTCAGATACGCAGTATTTT. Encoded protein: CASSSRSGVSDTQYF. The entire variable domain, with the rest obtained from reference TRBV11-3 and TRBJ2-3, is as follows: EAGVVQSPRYKIIEKKQPVAFWCNPISGHNTLYWYLQNLGQGPELLIRYENEEAVDDSQLPKDRFSAERLKGVDSTLKIQPAELGDSAVYLCASSSRSGVSDTQYFGPGTRLTVL.

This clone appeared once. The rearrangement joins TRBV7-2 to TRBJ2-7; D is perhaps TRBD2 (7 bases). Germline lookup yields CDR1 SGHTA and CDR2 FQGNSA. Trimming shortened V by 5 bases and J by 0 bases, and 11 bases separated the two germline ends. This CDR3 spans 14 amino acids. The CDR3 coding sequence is TGTGCCAGCAGCCCGGGGGGCCGCTCCTACGAGCAGTACTTC. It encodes CASSPGGRSYEQYF.

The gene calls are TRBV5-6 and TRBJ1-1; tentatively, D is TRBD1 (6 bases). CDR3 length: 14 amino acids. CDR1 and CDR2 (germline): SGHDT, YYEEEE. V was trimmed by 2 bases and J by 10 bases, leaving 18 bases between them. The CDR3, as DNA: TGTGCCAGCAGCTTATCTCCCGGGGACATTGGAGCTTTCTTT. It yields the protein CASSLSPGDIGAFF.

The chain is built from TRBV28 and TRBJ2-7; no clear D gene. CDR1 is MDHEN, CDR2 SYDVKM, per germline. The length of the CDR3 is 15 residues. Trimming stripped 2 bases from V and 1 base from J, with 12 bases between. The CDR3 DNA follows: TGTGCCAGCAGTTTAGCGCCGATTAGATCCTACGAGCAGTACTTC. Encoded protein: CASSLAPIRSYEQYF.

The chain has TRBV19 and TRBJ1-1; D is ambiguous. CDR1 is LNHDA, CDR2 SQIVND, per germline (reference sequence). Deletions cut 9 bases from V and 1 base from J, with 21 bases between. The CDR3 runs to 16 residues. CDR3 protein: CASQIWAGRGNTEAFF. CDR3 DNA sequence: TGTGCCAGCCAAATTTGGGCGGGCAGAGGGAACACTGAAGCTTTCTTT.

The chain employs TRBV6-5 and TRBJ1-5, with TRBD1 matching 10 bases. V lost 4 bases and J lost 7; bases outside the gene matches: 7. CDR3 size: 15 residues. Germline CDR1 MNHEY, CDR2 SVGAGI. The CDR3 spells CASSSIRDRGQPQHF. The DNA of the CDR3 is TGTGCCAGCAGTTCCATCCGGGACAGGGGACAGCCCCAGCATTTT.

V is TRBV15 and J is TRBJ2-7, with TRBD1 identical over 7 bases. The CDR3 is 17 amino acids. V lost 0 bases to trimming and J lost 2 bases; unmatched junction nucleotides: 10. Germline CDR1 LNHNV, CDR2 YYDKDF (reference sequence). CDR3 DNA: TGTGCCACCAGCAGAGACCCCCTAAGGGGGCTTACCTACGAGCAGTACTTC. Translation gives CATSRDPLRGLTYEQYF.

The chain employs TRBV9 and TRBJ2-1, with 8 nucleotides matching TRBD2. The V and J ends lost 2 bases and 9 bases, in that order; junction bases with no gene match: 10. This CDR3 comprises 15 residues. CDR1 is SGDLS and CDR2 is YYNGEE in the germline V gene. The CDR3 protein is CASSVTGTSGSEQFF. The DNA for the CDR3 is TGTGCCAGCAGCGTCACCGGGACTAGTGGGAGTGAGCAGTTCTTC.

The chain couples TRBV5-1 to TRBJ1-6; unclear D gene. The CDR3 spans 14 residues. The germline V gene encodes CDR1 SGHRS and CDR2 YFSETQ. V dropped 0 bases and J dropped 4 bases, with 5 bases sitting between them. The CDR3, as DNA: TGCGCCAGCAGCTTGGACACGTATAATTCACCCCTCCACTTT. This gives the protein CASSLDTYNSPLHF.

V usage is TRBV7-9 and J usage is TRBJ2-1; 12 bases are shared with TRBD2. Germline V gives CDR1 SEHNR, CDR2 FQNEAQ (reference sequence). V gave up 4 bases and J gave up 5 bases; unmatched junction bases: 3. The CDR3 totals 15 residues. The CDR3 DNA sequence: TGTGCCAGCAGCTATCGGACTAGCGGGAACAATGAGCAGTTCTTC. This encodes CASSYRTSGNNEQFF.

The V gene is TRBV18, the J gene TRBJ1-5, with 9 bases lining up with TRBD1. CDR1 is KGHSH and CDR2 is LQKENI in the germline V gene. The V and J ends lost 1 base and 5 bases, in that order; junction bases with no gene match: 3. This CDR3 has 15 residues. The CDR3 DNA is TGTGCCAGCTCACCACGGACAGGGGTCGATCAGCCCCAGCATTTT. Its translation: CASSPRTGVDQPQHF.

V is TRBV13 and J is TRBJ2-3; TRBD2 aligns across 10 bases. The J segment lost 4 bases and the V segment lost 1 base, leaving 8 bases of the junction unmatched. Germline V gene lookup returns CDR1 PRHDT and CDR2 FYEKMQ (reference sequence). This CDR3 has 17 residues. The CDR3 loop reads CASSLVVGLAGADTQYF. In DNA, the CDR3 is TGTGCCAGCAGCTTAGTGGTTGGGCTAGCGGGAGCAGATACGCAGTATTTT.

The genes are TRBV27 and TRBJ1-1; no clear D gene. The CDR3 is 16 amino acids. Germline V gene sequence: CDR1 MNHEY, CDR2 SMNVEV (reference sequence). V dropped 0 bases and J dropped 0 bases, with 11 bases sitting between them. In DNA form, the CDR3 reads TGTGCCAGCAGTTTATCCGCACCGAGGATGAACACTGAAGCTTTCTTT. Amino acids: CASSLSAPRMNTEAFF.

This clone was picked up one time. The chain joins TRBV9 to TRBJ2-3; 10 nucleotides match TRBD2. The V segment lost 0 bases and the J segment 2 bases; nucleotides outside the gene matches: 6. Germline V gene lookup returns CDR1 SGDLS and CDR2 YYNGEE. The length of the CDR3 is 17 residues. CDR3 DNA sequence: TGTGCCAGCAGCGTAGAGGCTAGCGGGGGCTACACAGATACGCAGTATTTT. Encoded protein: CASSVEASGGYTDTQYF.

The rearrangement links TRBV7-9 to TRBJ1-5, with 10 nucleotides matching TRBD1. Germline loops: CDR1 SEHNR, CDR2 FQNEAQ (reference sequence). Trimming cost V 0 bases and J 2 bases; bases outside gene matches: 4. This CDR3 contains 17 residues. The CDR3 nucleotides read TGTGCCAGCAGCTTAGCGACCGGGACAGGGGGCAATCAGCCCCAGCATTTT. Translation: CASSLATGTGGNQPQHF.

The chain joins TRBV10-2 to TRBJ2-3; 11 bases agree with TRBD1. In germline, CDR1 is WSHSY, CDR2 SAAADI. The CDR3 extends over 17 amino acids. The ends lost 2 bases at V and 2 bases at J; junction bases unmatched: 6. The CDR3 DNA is TGCGCCAGCAGTGAGAGTGGGACAGGGGGATACACAGATACGCAGTATTTT. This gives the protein CASSESGTGGYTDTQYF.

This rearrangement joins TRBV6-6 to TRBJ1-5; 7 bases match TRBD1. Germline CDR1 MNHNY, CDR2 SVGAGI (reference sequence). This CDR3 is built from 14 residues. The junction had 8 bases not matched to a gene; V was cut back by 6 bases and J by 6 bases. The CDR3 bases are TGTGCCAGCAGCCCTCAGGGGGTGGGTCAGCCCCAGCATTTT. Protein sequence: CASSPQGVGQPQHF.

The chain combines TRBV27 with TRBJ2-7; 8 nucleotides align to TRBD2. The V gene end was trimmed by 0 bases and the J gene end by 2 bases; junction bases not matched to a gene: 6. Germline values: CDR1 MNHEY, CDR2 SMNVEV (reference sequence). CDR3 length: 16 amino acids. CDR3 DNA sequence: TGTGCCAGCAGTTTATCAGCGGGGGACCGAACCTACGAGCAGTACTTC. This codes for CASSLSAGDRTYEQYF.

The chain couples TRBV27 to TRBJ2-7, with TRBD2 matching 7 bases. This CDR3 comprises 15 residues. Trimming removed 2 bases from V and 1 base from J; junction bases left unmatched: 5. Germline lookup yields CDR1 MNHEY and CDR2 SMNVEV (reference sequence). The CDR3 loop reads CASSLGGGPSYEQYF. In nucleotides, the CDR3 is TGTGCCAGCAGTTTAGGCGGGGGACCATCCTACGAGCAGTACTTC.

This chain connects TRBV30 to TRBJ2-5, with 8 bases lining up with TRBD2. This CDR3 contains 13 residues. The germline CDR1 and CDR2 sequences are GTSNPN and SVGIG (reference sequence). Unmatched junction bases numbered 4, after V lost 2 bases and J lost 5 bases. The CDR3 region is CAWSPGTRETQYF. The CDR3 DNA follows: TGTGCCTGGAGTCCCGGGACTAGGGAGACCCAGTACTTC.

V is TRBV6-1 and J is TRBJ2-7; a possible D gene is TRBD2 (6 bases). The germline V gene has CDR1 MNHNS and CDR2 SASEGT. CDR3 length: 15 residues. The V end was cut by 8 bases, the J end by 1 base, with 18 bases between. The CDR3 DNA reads TGTGCCAGCTGCCCCCTTGGCGGGGCATCCTACGAGCAGTACTTC. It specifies CASCPLGGASYEQYF.

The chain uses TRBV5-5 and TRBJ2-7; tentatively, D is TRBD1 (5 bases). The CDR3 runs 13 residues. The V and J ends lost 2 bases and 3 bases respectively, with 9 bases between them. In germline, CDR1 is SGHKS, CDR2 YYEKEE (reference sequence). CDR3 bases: TGTGCCAGCAGCTTAGCAGGGATCTACGAGCAGTACTTC. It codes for CASSLAGIYEQYF.

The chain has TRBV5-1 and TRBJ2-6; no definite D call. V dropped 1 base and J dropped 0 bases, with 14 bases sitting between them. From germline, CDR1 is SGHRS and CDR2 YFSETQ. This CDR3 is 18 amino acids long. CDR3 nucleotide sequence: TGCGCCAGCAGCTTGACGCCAGAGGTAGCCTCTGGGGCCAACGTCCTGACTTTC. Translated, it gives CASSLTPEVASGANVLTF.

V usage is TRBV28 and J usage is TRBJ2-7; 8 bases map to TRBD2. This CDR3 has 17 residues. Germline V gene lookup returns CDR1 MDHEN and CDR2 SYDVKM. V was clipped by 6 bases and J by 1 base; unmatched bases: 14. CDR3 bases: TGTGCCAGCAGCGTCGGCTCCTTGCGCGGGAGGTCCTACGAGCAGTACTTC. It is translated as CASSVGSLRGRSYEQYF.

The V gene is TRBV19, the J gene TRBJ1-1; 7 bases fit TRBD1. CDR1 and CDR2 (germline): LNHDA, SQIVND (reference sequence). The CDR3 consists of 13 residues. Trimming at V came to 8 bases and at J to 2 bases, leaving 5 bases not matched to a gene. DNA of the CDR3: TGTGCCAGTTCCGGGACAGTCAACACTGAAGCTTTCTTT. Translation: CASSGTVNTEAFF.

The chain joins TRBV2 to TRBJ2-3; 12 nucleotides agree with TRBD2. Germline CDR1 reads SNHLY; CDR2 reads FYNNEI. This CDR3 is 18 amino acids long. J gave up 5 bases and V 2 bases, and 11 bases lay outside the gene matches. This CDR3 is CASSERRPASGGEDTQYF. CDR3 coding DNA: TGTGCCAGCAGTGAAAGAAGGCCGGCTAGCGGGGGGGAAGATACGCAGTATTTT.

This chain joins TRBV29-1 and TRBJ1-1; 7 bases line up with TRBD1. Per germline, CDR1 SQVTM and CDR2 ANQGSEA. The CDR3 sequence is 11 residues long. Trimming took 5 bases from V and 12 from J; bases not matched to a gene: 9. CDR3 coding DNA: TGCAGCGTTCTCAGGGACAGCTCCCCTTTCTTT. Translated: CSVLRDSSPFF. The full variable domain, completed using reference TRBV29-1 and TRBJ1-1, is SAVISQKPSRDICQRGTSLTIQCQVDSQVTMMFWYRQQPGQSLTLIATANQGSEATYESGFVIDKFPISRPNLTFSTLTVSNMSPEDSSIYLCSVLRDSSPFFGQGTRLTVV.